A selection of T cell receptor beta chains follows, all from one sample in a study of shared clonotypes between healthy human individuals. The repertoire was sequenced with immunoSEQ multiplex PCR; TCRdb's copy has only in-frame clones and lacks some. Among 1.5 million to 2.5 million clones listed, approximately 95% were seen once. Sequenced material: naive CD8+ T cells sorted from blood. Every receptor here comes from a man aged 18 to 30 in good health. The CDR3 runs from the conserved cysteine through the conserved F or W. D genes are given only for firm matches. Size values are once, few and many counts, or a class for expanded clones, and some rows have none.

CASSLTAGEAFF	TGTGCCAGCAGTTTAACGGCAGGGGAAGCTTTCTTT	TRBV27	TRBJ1-1	.	.
CASSLGQMLSYEQYF	TGTGCCAGCAGTTTAGGACAGATGCTCTCCTACGAGCAGTACTTC	TRBV2	TRBJ2-7	.	.
CASSHAGGTSYEQYF	TGCGCCAGCAGCCATGCGGGAGGTACATCCTACGAGCAGTACTTC	TRBV4-3	TRBJ2-7	.	TRBD2
CASSLSGPPLWVGYTF	TGTGCCAGCAGTCTCTCGGGACCTCCCTTATGGGTTGGCTACACCTTC	TRBV27	TRBJ1-2	.	.
CASSTLGQPYEQYF	TGTGCCAGCAGTACCCTAGGACAGCCCTACGAGCAGTACTTC	TRBV28	TRBJ2-7	.	.
CASSSSWTGWETQYF	TGTGCCAGCAGCTCCTCATGGACAGGTTGGGAGACCCAGTACTTC	TRBV7-2	TRBJ2-5	.	TRBD1
CASSELEIGEGNQPQHF	TGTGCCAGCAGTGAACTCGAAATAGGAGAGGGCAATCAGCCCCAGCATTTT	TRBV6-1	TRBJ1-5	.	.
CASRFSDSPLHF	TGTGCCAGCAGGTTCTCGGATTCACCCCTCCACTTT	TRBV6-5	TRBJ1-6	once	.
CASSPGVAGKETQYF	TGTGCCAGCAGTCCCGGGGTAGCGGGGAAAGAGACCCAGTACTTC	TRBV11-2	TRBJ2-5	once	TRBD2
CASSVTGTGYIPGANVLTF	TGTGCCAGCAGTGTCACCGGGACAGGGTATATTCCTGGGGCCAACGTCCTGACTTTC	TRBV27	TRBJ2-6	.	TRBD1
CATAGALRNYGYTF	TGCGCCACCGCCGGGGCCCTACGGAACTATGGCTACACCTTC	TRBV10-2	TRBJ1-2	once	.
CASSPWTGANYGYTF	TGTGCCAGCAGCCCCTGGACAGGGGCCAACTATGGCTACACCTTC	TRBV6-5	TRBJ1-2	.	TRBD1
CASSTSDRGYEQYF	TGCGCCAGCAGTACCAGTGACAGGGGCTACGAGCAGTACTTC	TRBV10-2	TRBJ2-7	.	TRBD1
CASSVLQGGADTQYF	TGTGCCAGCAGCGTCTTGCAGGGGGGCGCAGATACGCAGTATTTT	TRBV9	TRBJ2-3	.	.